The rows below give T cell receptor beta chains drawn from one sample of a study of a mutant IDH1 vaccine in newly diagnosed glioma. Measured with immunoSEQ multiplex PCR; TCRdb has only the in-frame clones, and not every one. The sample has some 51,000 clones; 78% are singletons. Their recognized antigens are unknown. Sample: PBMCs, taken from a glioma patient whose treatment included an IDH1 peptide vaccine. The receptors shown here come from a man aged 50 to 60 with glioma. Both conserved end residues are part of each CDR3. The order of the fields is clone size, J gene, V gene, D gene, CDR3 length, CDR3 DNA, CDR3 protein. A D gene is named only where the DNA matches it firmly. Part of the rows lack a size; the others show once, few, many or a class for expanded clones.

- TRBJ2-5 TRBV7-2 - 14 TGTGCCAGCAGCCACAACCCGTACCAAGAGACCCAGTACTTC CASSHNPYQETQYF
once TRBJ1-1 TRBV5-1 - 14 TGCGCCAGCAGCTTACCGGCCTCGGGCACTGAAGCTTTCTTT CASSLPASGTEAFF
- TRBJ2-5 TRBV5-1 TRBD1 15 TGCGCCAGCAGCTGGGGACAGGGTGGCCCGGAGACCCAGTACTTC CASSWGQGGPETQYF
- TRBJ2-7 TRBV18 TRBD1 14 TGTGCCAGCTCACCGACAGGGAACTACTACGAGCAGTACTTC CASSPTGNYYEQYF
few TRBJ1-5 TRBV28 - 12 TGTGCCAGCAGTTTACGGGTCCAGCCCCAGCATTTT CASSLRVQPQHF
- TRBJ2-1 TRBV7-2 - 16 TGTGCCAGCACCTCCGGAACAGGGTATGGCTACAATGAGCAGTTCTTC CASTSGTGYGYNEQFF
once TRBJ1-1 TRBV6-5 - 14 TGTGCCAGCTCCCCCGGGGGGGGGAGATTCGTAGCTTTCTTT CASSPGGGRFVAFF
- TRBJ2-7 TRBV11-2 TRBD2 16 TGTGCCAGCAGCTTAGATTGGTCCGGGGGGGACTACGAGCAGTACTTC CASSLDWSGGDYEQYF
- TRBJ1-1 TRBV6-5 - 14 TGTGCCAGCAGCCCCCTGGGGGCGAACACTGAAGCTTTCTTT CASSPLGANTEAFF
- TRBJ2-1 TRBV5-1 - 14 TGCGCCAGCAGCGCCAGGGGAGGGTGGGATGAGCAGTTCTTC CASSARGGWDEQFF
- TRBJ1-1 TRBV9 TRBD1 15 TGTGCCAGCAGCCTCGGGACAGCGAGGGGCACTGAAGCTTTCTTT CASSLGTARGTEAFF
- TRBJ2-2 TRBV7-9 - 16 TGTGCCAGCAGCCAGGGAGGGACAGCGGGAACCGGGGAGCTGTTTTTT CASSQGGTAGTGELFF
- TRBJ1-6 TRBV27 - 14 TGTGCCTCCAGACTCTTAGGAGGGCCGTCGCCCCTCCACTTT CASRLLGGPSPLHF
once TRBJ1-6 TRBV7-9 TRBD1 16 TGTGCCAGCAGCCCAACGACAGGGGATAATAATTCACCCCTCCACTTT CASSPTTGDNNSPLHF
- TRBJ2-5 TRBV18 - 12 TGTGCCAGCTCACGGGACCTGCCGACCCAGTACTTC CASSRDLPTQYF
- TRBJ2-7 TRBV5-6 TRBD1 13 TGTGCCAGCAGCTTACAGGGGGACTACGAGCAGTACTTC CASSLQGDYEQYF
- TRBJ1-2 TRBV10-3 - 13 TGTGCCATCAGTGTTGGGGGGAACTATGGCTACACCTTC CAISVGGNYGYTF
- TRBJ2-2 TRBV7-3 - 14 TGTGCCAGCAGCCAGGTCGGGGGCACCGGGGAGCTGTTTTTT CASSQVGGTGELFF
- TRBJ2-7 TRBV4-3 TRBD1 14 TGCGCCAGCAGCCAGGGGACAGGGTCACGAGAGCAGTACTTC CASSQGTGSREQYF
- TRBJ2-7 TRBV7-2 - 14 TGTGCCAGCAGCCGGCGCACGGAGTACTACGAGCAGTACTTC CASSRRTEYYEQYF
once TRBJ1-4 TRBV5-4 TRBD1 13 TGTGCCAGCAGTAGGGGACAGAATGAAAAACTGTTTTTT CASSRGQNEKLFF
few TRBJ1-1 TRBV25-1 - 16 TGTGCCAGCAGTAGTAGGACAGACCGCATGAACACTGAAGCTTTCTTT CASSSRTDRMNTEAFF
- TRBJ2-2 TRBV18 - 14 TGTGCCAGCTCACCAACTTCAGGCACCGGGGAGCTGTTTTTT CASSPTSGTGELFF
few TRBJ1-5 TRBV29-1 - 12 TGCAGCGTCGAGGTAAACGGCAGGACCCAGCATTTT CSVEVNGRTQHF
- TRBJ2-5 TRBV7-8 - 14 TGTGCCAGCAGCTTAAGAGGCAGGAGAGAGACCCAGTACTTC CASSLRGRRETQYF
few TRBJ1-5 TRBV10-3 - 14 TGTGCCATCTCCACGCAACAGGACAATCAGCCCCAGCATTTT CAISTQQDNQPQHF
few TRBJ1-4 TRBV15 - 14 TGTGCCACCAGCAGAGGTCCGATTAATGAAAAACTGTTTTTT CATSRGPINEKLFF
- TRBJ2-1 TRBV4-1 - 13 TGCGCCAGCAGCCAAGGAGGGAACAATGAGCAGTTCTTC CASSQGGNNEQFF
- TRBJ2-5 TRBV19 - 14 TGTGCCAGTAGTACATCCCCAGAGAAGGAGACCCAGTACTTC CASSTSPEKETQYF
- TRBJ2-5 TRBV29-1 - 12 TGCAGCGTGGAGGTATTGGAAGAGACCCAGTACTTC CSVEVLEETQYF
few TRBJ2-7 TRBV6-5 TRBD1 13 TGTGCCAGCAGCTCGACAGGGTCGGGAGAGCAGTACTTC CASSSTGSGEQYF
- TRBJ2-7 TRBV5-6 - 12 TGTGCCAGCAGCTGGGGCCGGGGCGAGCAGTACTTC CASSWGRGEQYF
- TRBJ1-1 TRBV20-1 - 11 TGCAGTGCCCTTAGGACGACTGAAGCTTTCTTT CSALRTTEAFF
- TRBJ1-2 TRBV10-3 TRBD1 16 TGTGCCATCAGTGAGATCACCGGGACAGGGGGTAATGGCTACACCTTC CAISEITGTGGNGYTF
medium-sized TRBJ2-3 TRBV29-1 - 12 TGCAGCGTTGACAGGGGCACAGATACGCAGTATTTT CSVDRGTDTQYF
- TRBJ1-2 TRBV29-1 - 12 TGCAGCGCCCAGGGAGGAGGCTATGGCTACACCTTC CSAQGGGYGYTF
- TRBJ2-3 TRBV30 TRBD2 16 TGTGCCTGGAGCTCTAAGCGGGGGGGCAGCACAGATACGCAGTATTTT CAWSSKRGGSTDTQYF
- TRBJ2-2 TRBV5-6 - 15 TGTGCCAGCAGCTTGCAGGGGCAGAACACCGGGGAGCTGTTTTTT CASSLQGQNTGELFF
many TRBJ1-1 TRBV5-4 - 13 TGTGCCAGCAGCCTACTATCAGGGACTGAAGCTTTCTTT CASSLLSGTEAFF
- TRBJ1-6 TRBV5-1 - 15 TGCGCCAGCAGCTTGGCAGGGAGTGGGAATTCACCCCTCCACTTT CASSLAGSGNSPLHF
- TRBJ2-2 TRBV14 - 15 TGTGCCAGCAGCCAGGGCAGGGTGTTGGCCGGGGAGCTGTTTTTT CASSQGRVLAGELFF
once TRBJ1-2 TRBV20-1 - 11 TGCAGTGCGCGACTGGGGTATGGCTACACCTTC CSARLGYGYTF
- TRBJ1-1 TRBV5-1 TRBD1 19 TGCGCCAGCAGCTTGGCCTTAACGGGTTCGGGACAGGGCGGCACTGAAGCTTTCTTT CASSLALTGSGQGGTEAFF
- TRBJ2-5 TRBV6-1 TRBD2 15 TGTGCCAGCAGTGAAGGGGCGGGGGGGCCGCAGACCCAGTACTTC CASSEGAGGPQTQYF